The following is a TCR beta chain sequence with its context. Antigen unknown. TCRdb reanalysed the RT-PCR reads using MiXCR and keeps one entry per CDR3 protein. The sample has about 540,000 distinct CDR3 sequences, roughly 23% seen once. Germline values: CDR1 MNHNS, CDR2 SASEGT. V gave up 4 bases and J gave up 3 bases; unmatched junction bases: 4. The length of the CDR3 is 15 residues. The data were obtained in a study of response to subunit inactivated influenza vaccine. Whole-study results and caveats: T cells newly recruited by each seasonal influenza vaccination are few, the authors suggested.

These same data were also listed under a study on T cells expressing NK-cell markers. That paper states: A 5'RACE template switching approach incorporating UMIs was used to make TCR beta cDNA. HCMV serostatus: seven of eight sequenced donors positive, one negative. The authors restricted sorting to alpha-beta TCR T cells with an anti-gamma-delta TCR antibody in several experiments. About six donors carried dominant NKG2C+ clonotypes that made up roughly 1.0-7.0% of their CD8+ T cells.

This sequence originates from a man aged 50 to 60 who received an inactivated influenza vaccine. The sequenced sample was CD4+ T cells sorted from PBMCs, obtained 11 to 12 days after vaccination. The rearrangement uses TRBV6-1 and TRBJ2-5, with 11 bases identical to TRBD2. The CDR3 loop is CASSGGLAEKETQYF. The CDR3 DNA reads TGTGCCAGCAGTGGGGGACTAGCGGAAAAAGAGACCCAGTACTTC.